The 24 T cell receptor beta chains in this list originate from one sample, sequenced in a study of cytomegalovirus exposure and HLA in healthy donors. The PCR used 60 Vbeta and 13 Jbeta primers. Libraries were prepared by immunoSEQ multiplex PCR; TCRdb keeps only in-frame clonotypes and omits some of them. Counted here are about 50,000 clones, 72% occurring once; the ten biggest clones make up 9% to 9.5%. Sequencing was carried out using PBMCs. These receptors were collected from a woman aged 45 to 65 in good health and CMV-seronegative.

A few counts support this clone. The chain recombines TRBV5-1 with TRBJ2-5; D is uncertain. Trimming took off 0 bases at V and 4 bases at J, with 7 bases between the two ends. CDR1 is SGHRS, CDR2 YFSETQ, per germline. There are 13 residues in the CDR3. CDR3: CASSLANRETQYF. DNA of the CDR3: TGCGCCAGCAGCTTGGCTAACCGAGAGACCCAGTACTTC.

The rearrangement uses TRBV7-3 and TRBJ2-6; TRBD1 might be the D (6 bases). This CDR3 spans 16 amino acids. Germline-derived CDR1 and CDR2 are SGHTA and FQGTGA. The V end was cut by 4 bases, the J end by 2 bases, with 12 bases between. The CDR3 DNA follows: TGTGCCAGCAGCTCACGTAGGGGGACTGGGGCCAACGTCCTGACTTTC. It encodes CASSSRRGTGANVLTF.

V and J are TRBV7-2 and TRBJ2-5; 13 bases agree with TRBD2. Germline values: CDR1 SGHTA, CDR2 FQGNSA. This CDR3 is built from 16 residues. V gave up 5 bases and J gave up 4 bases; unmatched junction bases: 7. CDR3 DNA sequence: TGTGCCAGCAGCGAAACACTAGCGGGGGGGCGAGAGACCCAGTACTTC. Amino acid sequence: CASSETLAGGRETQYF. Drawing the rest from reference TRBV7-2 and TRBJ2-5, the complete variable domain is GAGVSQSPSNKVTEKGKDVELRCDPISGHTALYWYRQSLGQGLEFLIYFQGNSAPDKSGLPSDRFSAERTGGSVSTLTIQRTQQEDSAVYLCASSETLAGGRETQYFGPGTRLLVL.

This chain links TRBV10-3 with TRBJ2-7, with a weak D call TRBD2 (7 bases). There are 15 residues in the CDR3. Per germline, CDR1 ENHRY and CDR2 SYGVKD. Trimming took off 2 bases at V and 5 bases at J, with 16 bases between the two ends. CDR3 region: CAISERGEGFHEQYF. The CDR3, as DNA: TGTGCCATCAGTGAGAGGGGGGAGGGCTTCCACGAGCAGTACTTC.

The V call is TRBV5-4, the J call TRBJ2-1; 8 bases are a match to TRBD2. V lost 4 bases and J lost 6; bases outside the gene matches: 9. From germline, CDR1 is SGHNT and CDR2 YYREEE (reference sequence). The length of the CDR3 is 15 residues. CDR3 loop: CASSPEREWGNEQFF. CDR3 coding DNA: TGTGCCAGCAGCCCTGAGCGGGAGTGGGGCAATGAGCAGTTCTTC.

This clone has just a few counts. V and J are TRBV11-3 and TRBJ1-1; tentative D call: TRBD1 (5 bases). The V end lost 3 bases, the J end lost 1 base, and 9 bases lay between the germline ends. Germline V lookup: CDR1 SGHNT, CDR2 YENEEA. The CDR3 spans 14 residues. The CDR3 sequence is CASSLSGQNTEAFF. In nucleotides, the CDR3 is TGTGCCAGCAGCTTGTCCGGACAGAACACTGAAGCTTTCTTT.

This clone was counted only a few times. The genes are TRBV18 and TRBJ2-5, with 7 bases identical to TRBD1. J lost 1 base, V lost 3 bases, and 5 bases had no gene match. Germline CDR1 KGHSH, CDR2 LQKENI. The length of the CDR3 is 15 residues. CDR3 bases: TGTGCCAGCTCACCGCCGGACAGGTCCCAAGAGACCCAGTACTTC. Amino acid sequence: CASSPPDRSQETQYF.

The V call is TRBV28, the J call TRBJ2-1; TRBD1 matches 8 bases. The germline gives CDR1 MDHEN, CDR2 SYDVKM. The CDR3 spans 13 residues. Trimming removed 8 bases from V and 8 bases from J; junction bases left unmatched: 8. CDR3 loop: CASLLSGGDEQFF. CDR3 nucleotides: TGTGCCAGCCTACTCTCAGGGGGCGATGAGCAGTTCTTC.

CDR3 in DNA: TGTGCCAGTAGTCCGACAGGGGGCTTTGGGGAGCAGTACTTC. Translating it yields CASSPTGGFGEQYF. The rearrangement uses TRBV19 and TRBJ2-7; 10 bases are a match to TRBD1. Trimming at V came to 5 bases and at J to 7 bases, leaving 8 bases not matched to a gene. The CDR3 sequence is 14 residues long. Germline lookup yields CDR1 LNHDA and CDR2 SQIVND (reference sequence).

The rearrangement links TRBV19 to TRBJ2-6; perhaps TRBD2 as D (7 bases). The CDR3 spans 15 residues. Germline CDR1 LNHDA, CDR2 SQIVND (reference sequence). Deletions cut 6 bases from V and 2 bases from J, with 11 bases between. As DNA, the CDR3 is TGTGCCAGTAGGCTAGGGGGGGCTGGGGCCAACGTCCTGACTTTC. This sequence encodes CASRLGGAGANVLTF. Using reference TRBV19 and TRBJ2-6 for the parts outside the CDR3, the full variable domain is DGGITQSPKYLFRKEGQNVTLSCEQNLNHDAMYWYRQDPGQGLRLIYYSQIVNDFQKGDIAEGYSVSREKKESFPLTVTSAQKNPTAFYLCASRLGGAGANVLTFGAGSRLTVL.

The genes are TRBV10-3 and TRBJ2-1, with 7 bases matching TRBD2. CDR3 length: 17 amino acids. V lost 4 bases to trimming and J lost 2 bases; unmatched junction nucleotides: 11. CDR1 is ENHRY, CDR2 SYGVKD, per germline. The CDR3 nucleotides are TGTGCCATCAGTGTTTGGGAAGCGGGAAATGCCTACAATGAGCAGTTCTTC. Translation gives CAISVWEAGNAYNEQFF.

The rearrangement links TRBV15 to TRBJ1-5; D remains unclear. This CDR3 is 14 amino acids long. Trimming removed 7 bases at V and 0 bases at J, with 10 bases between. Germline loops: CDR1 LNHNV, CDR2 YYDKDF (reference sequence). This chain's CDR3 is CATKESYSNQPQHF. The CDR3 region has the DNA TGTGCCACCAAGGAGTCCTATAGCAATCAGCCCCAGCATTTT.

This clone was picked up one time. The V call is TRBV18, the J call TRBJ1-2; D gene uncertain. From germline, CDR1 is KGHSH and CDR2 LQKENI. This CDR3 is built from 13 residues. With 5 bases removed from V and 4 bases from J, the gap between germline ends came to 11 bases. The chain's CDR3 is CASSLVRSYGYTF. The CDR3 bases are TGTGCCAGCTCATTAGTCCGAAGCTATGGCTACACCTTC.

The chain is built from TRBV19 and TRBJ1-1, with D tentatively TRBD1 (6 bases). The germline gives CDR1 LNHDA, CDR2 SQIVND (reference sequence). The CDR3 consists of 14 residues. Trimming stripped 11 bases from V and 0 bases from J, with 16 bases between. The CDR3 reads CARNRVWVNTEAFF. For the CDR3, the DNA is TGTGCCCGAAACAGGGTATGGGTGAACACTGAAGCTTTCTTT.

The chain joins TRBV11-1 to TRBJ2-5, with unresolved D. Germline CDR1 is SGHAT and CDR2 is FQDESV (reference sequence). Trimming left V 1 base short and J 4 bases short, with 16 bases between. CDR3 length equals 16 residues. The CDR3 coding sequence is TGTGCCAGCAGCTTAGGGCGGCTTGGCATGCGAGAGACCCAGTACTTC. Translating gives CASSLGRLGMRETQYF.

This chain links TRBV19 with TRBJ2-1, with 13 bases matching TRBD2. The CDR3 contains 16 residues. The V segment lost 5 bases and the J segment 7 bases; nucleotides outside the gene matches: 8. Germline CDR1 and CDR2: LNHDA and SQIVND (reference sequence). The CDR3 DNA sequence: TGTGCCAGTAGTCTTCGGACTAGCGGGGGCCTAAATGAGCAGTTCTTC. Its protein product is CASSLRTSGGLNEQFF.

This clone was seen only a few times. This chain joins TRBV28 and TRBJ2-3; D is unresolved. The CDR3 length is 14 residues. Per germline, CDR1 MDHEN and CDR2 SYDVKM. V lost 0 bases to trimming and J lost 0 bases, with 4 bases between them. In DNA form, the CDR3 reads TGTGCCAGCAGTTTATGGCGGAGCACAGATACGCAGTATTTT. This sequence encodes CASSLWRSTDTQYF. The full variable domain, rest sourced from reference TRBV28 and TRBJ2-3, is DVKVTQSSRYLVKRTGEKVFLECVQDMDHENMFWYRQDPGLGLRLIYFSYDVKMKEKGDIPEGYSVSREKKERFSLILESASTNQTSMYLCASSLWRSTDTQYFGPGTRLTVL.

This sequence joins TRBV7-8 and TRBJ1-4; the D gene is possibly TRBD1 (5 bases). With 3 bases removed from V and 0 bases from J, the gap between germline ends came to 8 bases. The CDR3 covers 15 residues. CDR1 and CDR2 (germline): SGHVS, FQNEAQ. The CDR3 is CASSFDSATNEKLFF. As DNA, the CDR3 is TGTGCCAGCAGCTTCGACAGTGCAACTAATGAAAAACTGTTTTTT.

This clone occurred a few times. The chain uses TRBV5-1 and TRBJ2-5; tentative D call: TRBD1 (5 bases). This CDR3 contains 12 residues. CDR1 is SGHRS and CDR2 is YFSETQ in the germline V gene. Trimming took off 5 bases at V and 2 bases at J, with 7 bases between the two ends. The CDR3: CASRKGQETQYF. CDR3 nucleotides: TGCGCCAGCAGGAAGGGGCAAGAGACCCAGTACTTC.

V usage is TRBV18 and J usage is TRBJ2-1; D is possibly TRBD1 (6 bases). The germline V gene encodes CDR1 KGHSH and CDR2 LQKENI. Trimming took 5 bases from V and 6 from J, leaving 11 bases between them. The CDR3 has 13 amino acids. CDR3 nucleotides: TGTGCCAGCTCATCCATACAGGGCAATGAGCAGTTCTTC. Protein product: CASSSIQGNEQFF.

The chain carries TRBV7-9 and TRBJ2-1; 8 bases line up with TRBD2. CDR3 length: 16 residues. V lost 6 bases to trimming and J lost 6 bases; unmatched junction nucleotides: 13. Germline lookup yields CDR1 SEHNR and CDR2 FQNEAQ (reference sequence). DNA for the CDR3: TGTGCCAGCAGATCTCCCAAGGCGGGGGGAGGCAATGAGCAGTTCTTC. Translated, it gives CASRSPKAGGGNEQFF. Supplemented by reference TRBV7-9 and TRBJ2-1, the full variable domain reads DTGVSQNPRHKITKRGQNVTFRCDPISEHNRLYWYRQTLGQGPEFLTYFQNEAQLEKSRLLSDRFSAERPKGSFSTLEIQRTEQGDSAMYLCASRSPKAGGGNEQFFGPGTRLTVL.

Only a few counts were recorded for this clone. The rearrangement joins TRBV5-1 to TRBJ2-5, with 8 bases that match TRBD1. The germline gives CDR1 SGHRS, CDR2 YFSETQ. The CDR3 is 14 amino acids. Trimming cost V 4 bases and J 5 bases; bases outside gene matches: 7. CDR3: CASSRNNRGETQYF. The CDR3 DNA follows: TGCGCCAGCAGCCGGAACAACAGGGGGGAGACCCAGTACTTC.

CDR3 nucleotides: TGTGCCAGCAGCCCCACCACTAGCGGGAGGTACGAGCAGTACTTC. This gives the protein CASSPTTSGRYEQYF. The rearrangement joins TRBV7-2 to TRBJ2-7, with 12 bases matching TRBD2. From germline, CDR1 is SGHTA and CDR2 FQGNSA. The junction had 6 bases not matched to a gene; V was cut back by 5 bases and J by 4 bases. CDR3 length: 15 residues.

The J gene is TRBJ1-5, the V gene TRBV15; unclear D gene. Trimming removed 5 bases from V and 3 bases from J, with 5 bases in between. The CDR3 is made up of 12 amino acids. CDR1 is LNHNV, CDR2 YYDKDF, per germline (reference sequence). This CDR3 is CATSQNNQPQHF. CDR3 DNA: TGTGCCACCAGCCAAAACAATCAGCCCCAGCATTTT.